The next 16 T cell receptor beta chains were all read from a single sample in a study of type 1 and type 2 diabetes patients. Genomic DNA was the PCR template. A primer set of 30 forward and 13 reverse primers amplified the CDR3. Via MiXCR, TCRdb re-called the multiplex PCR reads, giving one row per CDR3 protein. The sample holds fewer than 300,000 distinct CDR3 sequences, over 45% seen once. Specimen: peripheral blood mononuclear cells (PBMCs). Source of these receptors: a man younger than 35 with type 2 diabetes.

The J gene is TRBJ1-1, the V gene TRBV29-1; 8 positions match TRBD1. The V gene's germline CDR1 is SQVTM and CDR2 ANQGSEA. The V segment lost 3 bases and the J segment 1 base; nucleotides outside the gene matches: 4. The CDR3 contains 14 residues. This CDR3 is CSVDPDRANTEAFF. CDR3 coding DNA: TGCAGCGTTGACCCGGACAGGGCGAACACTGAAGCTTTCTTT.

This clonotype was seen many times. One end of the junction varies from germline; a read error may be responsible. The chain carries TRBV24-1 and TRBJ1-1; D gene unclear. This CDR3 comprises 14 residues. The germline V gene encodes CDR1 KGHDR and CDR2 SFDVKD. CDR3 in amino acids: CATLAGWLKTEAFF. For the CDR3, the DNA is TGTGCCACCTTGGCAGGCTGGTTGAAGACTGAAGCTTTCTTT.

The chain carries TRBV6-2 or TRBV6-3 and TRBJ2-6; D unclear. In germline, CDR1 is MNHEY, CDR2 SVGEGT. Trimming removed 4 bases at V and 1 base at J, with 5 bases between. This CDR3 has 14 amino acids. The CDR3 sequence is CASSLLSGANVLTF. The CDR3 DNA reads as TGTGCCAGCAGTTTACTATCTGGGGCCAACGTCCTGACTTTC.

The rearrangement links TRBV6-2 or TRBV6-3 to TRBJ2-7, with a weak D call TRBD1 (5 bases). CDR3 length: 14 residues. The germline V gene encodes CDR1 MNHEY and CDR2 SVGEGT. The ends were cut back, 1 base at V and 0 bases at J, with 7 bases in the middle. The CDR3 DNA reads TGTGCCAGCAGTTACTGGGGCCTCTCCTACGAGCAGTACTTC. This encodes CASSYWGLSYEQYF.

This CDR3 reads CASPPGLARQETQYF. CDR3 bases: TGTGCCAGCCCACCGGGACTAGCGAGACAAGAGACCCAGTACTTC. The chain joins TRBV13 to TRBJ2-5, with 10 bases identical to TRBD2. This CDR3 has 15 amino acids. J lost 2 bases, V lost 8 bases, and 8 bases had no gene match. CDR1 PRHDT and CDR2 FYEKMQ come from the germline V gene (reference sequence).

This clonotype was picked up a small number of times. The rearrangement links TRBV19 to TRBJ1-5, with TRBD1 as a possible D gene (5 bases). The CDR3 totals 14 residues. The ends were cut back, 7 bases at V and 2 bases at J, with 12 bases in the middle. Germline loops: CDR1 LNHDA, CDR2 SQIVND (reference sequence). The CDR3 coding sequence is TGTGCCAGTACCCCGCTGACAGGCAATCAGCCCCAGCATTTT. This encodes CASTPLTGNQPQHF. The variable domain in full, completed from reference TRBV19 and TRBJ1-5, reads DGGITQSPKYLFRKEGQNVTLSCEQNLNHDAMYWYRQDPGQGLRLIYYSQIVNDFQKGDIAEGYSVSREKKESFPLTVTSAQKNPTAFYLCASTPLTGNQPQHFGDGTRLSIL.

This clonotype has more than one count but fewer than ten. The rearrangement links TRBV29-1 to TRBJ1-4; the D is unclear. Trimming took off 6 bases at V and 12 bases at J, with 11 bases between the two ends. Germline loops: CDR1 SQVTM, CDR2 ANQGSEA. The CDR3 runs to 10 residues. CDR3 loop: CSVEIGELFF. The CDR3 DNA is TGCAGCGTGGAAATCGGAGAACTGTTTTTT.

V is TRBV7-3 and J is TRBJ2-7, with TRBD2 identical over 7 bases. Germline CDR1 reads SGHTA; CDR2 reads FQGTGA. The CDR3 contains 17 residues. J was trimmed by 2 bases and V by 2 bases; bases with no gene match: 12. The CDR3 DNA reads TGTGCCAGCAGCTTAGCCCTAGCGGTCCATAAGGCCTACGAGCAGTACTTC. It specifies CASSLALAVHKAYEQYF.

As concerns this clonotype: Compared with germline, one end of the junction differs, possibly owing to a read error. V is TRBV30 and J is TRBJ1-2, with TRBD1 identical over 7 bases. Germline CDR1 is GTSNPN and CDR2 is SVGIG (reference sequence). The CDR3 contains 14 residues. The CDR3, as DNA: TGTGCCTGGAGTTATTCGTCGACCGGGACAGAGTACGCCTTC. This translates into CAWSYSSTGTEYAF.

This chain connects TRBV6-5 to TRBJ2-7; D unresolved. Between the trimmed V and J ends, which lost 5 bases and 1 base, there was a span of 12 bases. The CDR3 is 14 amino acids. Germline V gene data show CDR1 as MNHEY and CDR2 as SVGAGI. CDR3 nucleotides: TGTGCCAGCAGTGACAAGGGTGATTCCTACGAGCAGTACTTC. Protein product: CASSDKGDSYEQYF.

Turning to this clonotype: No conserved phenylalanine or tryptophan is present at the end of the CDR3, so a read error is the likely explanation. The chain joins TRBV7-9 to TRBJ1-1; D perhaps matches TRBD1 (5 bases). The CDR3 runs 14 residues. Germline V gene sequence: CDR1 SEHNR, CDR2 FQNEAQ (reference sequence). V was pared by 2 bases and J by 1 base, with 8 bases between. The CDR3 region has the DNA TGTGCCAGCAGCTTAAGGACACAGAACACTGAAGCTTTCATT. Translating gives CASSLRTQNTEAFI.

The V and J genes are TRBV4-3 and TRBJ2-3; tentative D call: TRBD2 (7 bases). Germline V lookup: CDR1 LGHNA, CDR2 YSLEER. The CDR3 is 16 residues long. V gave up 0 bases and J gave up 1 base, with 11 bases separating them. The CDR3 DNA follows: TGCGCCAGCAGCCAAGATGGGGAGGGGGGCACAGATACGCAGTATTTT. Amino acids: CASSQDGEGGTDTQYF.

A few counts support this clonotype. This chain connects TRBV28 to TRBJ1-6, with a possible D match to TRBD1 (6 bases). Germline loops: CDR1 MDHEN, CDR2 SYDVKM. Trimming removed 5 bases at V and 6 bases at J, with 11 bases between. CDR3 size: 14 residues. DNA of the CDR3: TGTGCCAGCAGTGGGGGACACAGTAATTCACCCCTCCACTTT. Its protein product is CASSGGHSNSPLHF. Complete variable domain (other parts from reference TRBV28 and TRBJ1-6): DVKVTQSSRYLVKRTGEKVFLECVQDMDHENMFWYRQDPGLGLRLIYFSYDVKMKEKGDIPEGYSVSREKKERFSLILESASTNQTSMYLCASSGGHSNSPLHFGNGTRLTVT.

This clonotype was seen more than once but under ten times. V usage is TRBV7-8 and J usage is TRBJ1-1; D gene ambiguous. The CDR3 loop spans 15 amino acids. V was shortened by 5 bases and J by 4 bases, with 17 bases between the two germline ends. Germline CDR1 reads SGHVS; CDR2 reads FQNEAQ. The CDR3 region is CASSLGPGSATEAFF. Written as DNA, the CDR3 is TGTGCCAGCAGCCTCGGCCCAGGATCGGCCACTGAAGCTTTCTTT. The full variable domain, rest sourced from reference TRBV7-8 and TRBJ1-1, is GAGVSQSPRYKVAKRGQDVALRCDPISGHVSLFWYQQALGQGPEFLTYFQNEAQLDKSGLPSDRFFAERPEGSVSTLKIQRTQQEDSAVYLCASSLGPGSATEAFFGQGTRLTVV.

This rearrangement joins TRBV19 to TRBJ2-3; 9 nucleotides match TRBD1. Germline CDR1 and CDR2: LNHDA and SQIVND (reference sequence). The CDR3 runs 15 residues. Trimming cost V 6 bases and J 5 bases; bases outside gene matches: 9. This chain's CDR3 is CASSQTGGKGDTQYF. CDR3 nucleotides: TGTGCCAGTAGCCAAACAGGGGGCAAGGGAGATACGCAGTATTTT.

The rearrangement links TRBV13 to TRBJ2-1; a possible D gene is TRBD2 (6 bases). Germline loops: CDR1 PRHDT, CDR2 FYEKMQ (reference sequence). V was cut by 0 bases and J by 9 bases, with 9 bases left in between. The CDR3 has 13 amino acids. The CDR3: CASSLGEGIEQFF. DNA for the CDR3: TGTGCCAGCAGCTTAGGGGAGGGGATTGAGCAGTTCTTC.